This T cell receptor beta chain stems from a study of beta chain features in type 1 diabetes. As every portion of the isolated RNA was reverse transcribed, the sequencing read expressed TCRB transcripts. Assay: immunoSEQ multiplex PCR; the TCRdb copy retains only in-frame clones and omits some. The sample consists of about 410,000 clones, approximately 14% of them appearing once. Trimming removed 0 bases from V and 8 bases from J, with 13 bases in between. This CDR3 region has 13 residues. Germline V gives CDR1 GTSNPN, CDR2 SVGIG (reference sequence). The source material was naive CD4+ T cells from blood. The clonotype comes from a man aged 25-45 years in good health. The rearrangement links TRBV30 to TRBJ1-2; D not certain. This CDR3 reads CAWSVLAGWGYTF. The CDR3 coding sequence is TGTGCCTGGAGTGTACTGGCTGGCTGGGGCTACACCTTC.